The clone carrying this TCR beta chain was seen a handful of times. Its antigen remains unknown. Unique molecular identifiers were carried by the TCR beta cDNA libraries. Using its own MiXCR run on the PCR reads, TCRdb lists one record per CDR3 protein. The data show hundreds of thousands of distinct CDR3 sequences, under 70% seen once. V gave up 5 bases and J gave up 6 bases; unmatched junction bases: 10. The CDR3 consists of 15 residues. Germline-derived CDR1 and CDR2 are SEHNR and FQNEAQ (reference sequence). This specimen comes from a study of post-analysis software for immune sequencing data. Study outcomes and limitations: With TRBV5-6, TRBV5-1 and TRBV20-1 included, 5 or 6 TRBV segments were more frequent in patients than in controls.

The origin of this receptor is a girl aged 10 to 17 with multiple sclerosis. V gene TRBV7-9 combines with J gene TRBJ2-1, with 7 bases matching TRBD2. Sequencing was done on a sample of blood. Here the CDR3 reads CASSPRLAELNEQFF. The DNA for the CDR3 is TGTGCCAGCAGCCCTCGTCTAGCGGAGCTCAATGAGCAGTTCTTC.